This T cell receptor beta chain was identified during a study of cytomegalovirus exposure and HLA in healthy donors. This clone has more than one count but fewer than ten. No antigen is known for it. Sampled while nominally healthy, donors likely had unrecorded immune exposures. Study-wide findings and caveats: The study flagged around 150 TCR beta chains as cytomegalovirus-associated. In a later analysis, most CMV-associated TCR beta chains appeared HLA-restricted. TCR beta V segments were, for the most part, productive about 87% or about 30% of the time in an earlier analysis.

Vbeta (60) and Jbeta (13) primers were used in the PCR. Assay: immunoSEQ multiplex PCR; the TCRdb copy retains only in-frame clones and omits some. The table lists 150,000 to 200,000 clones, around 67% of them singletons. This CDR3 spans 14 amino acids. CDR1 and CDR2 from the germline V gene are SGHNT and YENEEA. Trimming took off 5 bases at V and 1 base at J, with 11 bases between the two ends. V gene TRBV11-3 combines with J gene TRBJ1-1; TRBD1 might be the D (6 bases). The source material was PBMCs. The TCR was taken from a woman under 30 in good health and CMV-seropositive. The chain's CDR3 is CASSIGQSNTEAFF. DNA for the CDR3: TGTGCCAGCAGCATCGGACAGTCGAACACTGAAGCTTTCTTT.